This TCR beta chain stems from a study of molecular identifiers for immune sequencing clone quantification. Whole-study context: Five portions were made in replicates from RNA of approximately 22,000 or 94,000 naive CD8 cells, and four underwent sequencing.

This clonotype was seen repeatedly, ten times or more. The use of previously described methods and listed TCR primers produced the bulk TCR libraries. Each CDR3 protein gets one entry after TCRdb re-called the PCR reads with MiXCR. The data show roughly 630,000 distinct CDR3 sequences, 25% seen once. The CDR3 has 15 residues. The trim removed 2 bases at V and 0 bases at J, leaving 1 base unmatched. Germline V gene data show CDR1 as MNHEY and CDR2 as SVGAGI. Sequences were obtained from naive CD8+ T cells from blood, with Jurkat cell RNA spiked in. Subset reported: FACS-sorted CD8+CD4-CCR7+CD45RA+ naive T cells. The clonotype originates from a human donor in good health. Some libraries in this study had Jurkat cell RNA spiked in. This rearrangement joins TRBV6-5 to TRBJ2-7; 10 nucleotides match TRBD2. The chain's CDR3 is CASSYGTSDSYEQYF. For the CDR3, the DNA is TGTGCCAGCAGTTACGGGACTAGCGACTCCTACGAGCAGTACTTC.